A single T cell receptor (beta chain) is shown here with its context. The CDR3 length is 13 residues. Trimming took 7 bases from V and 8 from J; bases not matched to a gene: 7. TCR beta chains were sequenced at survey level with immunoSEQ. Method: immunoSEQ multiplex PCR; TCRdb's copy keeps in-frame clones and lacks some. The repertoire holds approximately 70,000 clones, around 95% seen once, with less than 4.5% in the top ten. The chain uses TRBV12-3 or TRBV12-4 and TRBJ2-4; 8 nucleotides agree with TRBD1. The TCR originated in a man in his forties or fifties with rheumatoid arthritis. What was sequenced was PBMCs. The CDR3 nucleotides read TGTGCCAGCAAGCAGGGGGCTTCGTACATTCAGTACTTC. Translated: CASKQGASYIQYF.